These 10 T cell receptor beta chains were all obtained from the same sample, sequenced in a study of PD-L1 blockade in urothelial cancer. Clones were read by immunoSEQ multiplex PCR, and TCRdb kept only the in-frame ones, dropping some. The repertoire holds tens of thousands of clones, with approximately 82% as singletons. Specimen: PBMCs, collected around atezolizumab (anti-PD-L1) treatment. The receptors were sampled from a man in his 70s with urothelial cancer.

The chain is built from TRBV6-6 and TRBJ2-7; TRBD1 might be the D (5 bases). This CDR3 region has 13 residues. Trimming pared 6 bases from V and 4 bases from J, leaving 13 bases between. Germline CDR1 MNHNY, CDR2 SVGAGI (reference sequence). CDR3 nucleotides: TGTGCCAGCAGGGCAGGGCTGGGATACGAGCAGTACTTC. This translates into CASRAGLGYEQYF.

For the CDR3, the DNA is TGTGCCAGCAGCTCCCAGAATGAAGCTTTCTTT. As protein: CASSSQNEAFF. The chain links TRBV7-9 to TRBJ1-1; no reliable D call. Germline V lookup: CDR1 SEHNR, CDR2 FQNEAQ (reference sequence). Trimming shortened V by 4 bases and J by 7 bases, and 7 bases separated the two germline ends. The CDR3 length is 11 residues. The complete variable domain, with remaining parts taken from reference TRBV7-9 and TRBJ1-1, reads DTGVSQNPRHKITKRGQNVTFRCDPISEHNRLYWYRQTLGQGPEFLTYFQNEAQLEKSRLLSDRFSAERPKGSFSTLEIQRTEQGDSAMYLCASSSQNEAFFGQGTRLTVV.

The chain links TRBV28 to TRBJ2-7; 9 nucleotides agree with TRBD1. The V gene end was trimmed by 2 bases and the J gene end by 2 bases; junction bases not matched to a gene: 7. CDR3 length equals 16 residues. CDR1 MDHEN and CDR2 SYDVKM come from the germline V gene. CDR3 sequence: CASSLPRDRDTYEQYF. Here the CDR3 DNA reads TGTGCCAGCAGTTTACCCCGGGACAGGGATACCTACGAGCAGTACTTC.

This chain joins TRBV5-1 and TRBJ2-1, with D uncertain. Trimming stripped 0 bases from V and 9 bases from J, with 13 bases between. From germline, CDR1 is SGHRS and CDR2 YFSETQ. The CDR3 consists of 14 residues. The CDR3 DNA reads as TGCGCCAGCAGCTTGGGGTCCACCCGCGGTGAGCAGTTCTTC. The encoded protein is CASSLGSTRGEQFF. Full variable domain (rest looked up from reference TRBV5-1 and TRBJ2-1): KAGVTQTPRYLIKTRGQQVTLSCSPISGHRSVSWYQQTPGQGLQFLFEYFSETQRNKGNFPGRFSGRQFSNSRSEMNVSTLELGDSALYLCASSLGSTRGEQFFGPGTRLTVL.

The chain uses TRBV19 and TRBJ2-7; 8 positions agree with TRBD1. There are 15 residues in the CDR3. Per germline, CDR1 LNHDA and CDR2 SQIVND (reference sequence). The J segment lost 2 bases and the V segment lost 5 bases, leaving 8 bases of the junction unmatched. The CDR3 loop reads CASSLRDRPPYEQYF. DNA for the CDR3: TGTGCCAGTAGTCTCCGGGACAGGCCACCCTACGAGCAGTACTTC.

DNA for the CDR3: TGTGCCAGCAGTTTGGGAGGGAGGGAGTATTTT. It encodes CASSLGGREYF. The V call is TRBV27, the J call TRBJ2-3; 7 bases line up with TRBD2. The CDR3 extends over 11 amino acids. From germline, CDR1 is MNHEY and CDR2 SMNVEV (reference sequence). V shed 3 bases and J 13 bases; nucleotides not matched to a gene: 4.

CDR3 DNA sequence: TGTGCCAGCAGCCTACAGGGGCAGGGGTACAATGAGCAGTTCTTC. Translating it yields CASSLQGQGYNEQFF. The chain couples TRBV4-2 to TRBJ2-1, with 7 nucleotides matching TRBD1. Germline V gene lookup returns CDR1 LGHNA and CDR2 YNFKEQ. This CDR3 region has 15 residues. V lost 4 bases to trimming and J lost 4 bases; unmatched junction nucleotides: 7.

This clone was recorded only once. This rearrangement joins TRBV2 to TRBJ1-5, with 7 nucleotides matching TRBD1. The CDR3 loop spans 15 amino acids. Trimming cost V 1 base and J 7 bases; bases outside gene matches: 7. CDR1 and CDR2 (germline): SNHLY, FYNNEI. The CDR3 DNA sequence: TGTGCCAGCAGTGAAGGTCAGGGGGGCGCGCAGCCCCAGCATTTT. This codes for CASSEGQGGAQPQHF.

CDR3 nucleotide sequence: TGTGCCAGCAGGGTAGCGGGAGGGCCAAGGTATGAGCAGTTCTTC. Its protein is CASRVAGGPRYEQFF. This chain uses TRBV6-1 with TRBJ2-1, with 11 bases that match TRBD2. Germline V CDR1 and CDR2: MNHNS, SASEGT. Trimming at V came to 6 bases and at J to 8 bases, leaving 9 bases not matched to a gene. CDR3 length equals 15 residues.

This rearrangement joins TRBV18 to TRBJ1-5; 7 positions agree with TRBD1. The CDR3 is 15 residues long. V was clipped by 5 bases and J by 0 bases; unmatched bases: 4. The V gene's germline CDR1 is KGHSH and CDR2 LQKENI. CDR3 DNA: TGTGCCAGCTCAGGGACAGCGTTTAGCAATCAGCCCCAGCATTTT. Its translation: CASSGTAFSNQPQHF.